This T cell receptor (beta chain) is from a study of response to subunit inactivated influenza vaccine. Overall study findings and caveats: It was suggested by the authors that few new T cells are recruited by each seasonal influenza vaccination.

The V and J ends lost 2 bases and 0 bases respectively, with 6 bases between them. The germline CDR1 and CDR2 sequences are MDHEN and SYDVKM. CDR3 length: 14 amino acids. Ten or more counts support this clonotype. Its antigen is not identified. From the RT-PCR reads, TCRdb called clonotypes with MiXCR, one entry per CDR3 protein. The table lists some 500,000 distinct CDR3 sequences, approximately 15% of them singletons, with less than 4% in the top ten. This sequence originates from a man between 50 and 75 years old who received an inactivated influenza vaccine. The sample consisted of CD4+ T cells sorted from PBMCs, taken less than 30 months after vaccination. The genes are TRBV28 and TRBJ2-3; maybe TRBD1 (6 bases). CDR3 in DNA: TGTGCCAGCAGTTTAAGGGGGAGCACAGATACGCAGTATTTT. As protein: CASSLRGSTDTQYF.